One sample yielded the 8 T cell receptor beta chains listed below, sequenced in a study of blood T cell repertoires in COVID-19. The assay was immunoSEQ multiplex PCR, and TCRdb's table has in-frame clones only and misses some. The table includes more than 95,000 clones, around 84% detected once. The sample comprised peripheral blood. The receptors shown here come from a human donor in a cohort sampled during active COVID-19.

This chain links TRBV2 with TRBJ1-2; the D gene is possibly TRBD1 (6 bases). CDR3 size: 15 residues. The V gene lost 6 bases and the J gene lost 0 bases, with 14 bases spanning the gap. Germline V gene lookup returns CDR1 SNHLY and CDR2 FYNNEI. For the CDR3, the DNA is TGTGCCAGCAGCAGGGACATGACAGCTAACTATGGCTACACCTTC. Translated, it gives CASSRDMTANYGYTF.

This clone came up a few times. DNA of the CDR3: TGTGCCAGCACAGGAGGGACCCAGGATTACGGCTACACCTTC. Translated: CASTGGTQDYGYTF. The chain joins TRBV2 to TRBJ1-2, with D perhaps TRBD1 (5 bases). Trimming left V 7 bases short and J 8 bases short, with 20 bases between. The CDR3 totals 14 residues. Per the germline V gene, CDR1 is SNHLY and CDR2 is FYNNEI.

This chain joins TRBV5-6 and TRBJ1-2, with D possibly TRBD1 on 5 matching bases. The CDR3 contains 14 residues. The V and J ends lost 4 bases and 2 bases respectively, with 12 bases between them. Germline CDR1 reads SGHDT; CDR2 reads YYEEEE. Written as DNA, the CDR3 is TGTGCCAGCAGCCCGGGTCCAGGGAACTATGGCTACACCTTC. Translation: CASSPGPGNYGYTF.

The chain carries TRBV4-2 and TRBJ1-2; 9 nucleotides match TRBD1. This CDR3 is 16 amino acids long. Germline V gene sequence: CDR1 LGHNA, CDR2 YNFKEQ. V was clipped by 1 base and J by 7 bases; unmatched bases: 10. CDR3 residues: CASSQGVWDRESGYTF. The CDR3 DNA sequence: TGTGCCAGCAGCCAAGGGGTCTGGGACAGGGAAAGTGGCTACACCTTC.

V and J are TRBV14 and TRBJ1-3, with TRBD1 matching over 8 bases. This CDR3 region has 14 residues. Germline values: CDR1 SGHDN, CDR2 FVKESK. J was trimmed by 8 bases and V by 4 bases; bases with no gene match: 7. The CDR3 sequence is CASSRIQGADTIYF. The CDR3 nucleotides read TGTGCCAGCAGCCGAATCCAGGGGGCAGACACCATATATTTT. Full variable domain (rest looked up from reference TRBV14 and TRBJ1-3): EAGVTQFPSHSVIEKGQTVTLRCDPISGHDNLYWYRRVMGKEIKFLLHFVKESKQDESGMPNNRFLAERTGGTYSTLKVQPAELEDSGVYFCASSRIQGADTIYFGEGSWLTVV.

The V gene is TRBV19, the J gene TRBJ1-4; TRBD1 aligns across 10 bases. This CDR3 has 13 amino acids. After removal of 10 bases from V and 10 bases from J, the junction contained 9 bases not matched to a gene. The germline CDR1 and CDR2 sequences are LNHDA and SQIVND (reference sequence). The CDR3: CATEGQGVVKLFF. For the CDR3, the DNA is TGTGCCACGGAAGGACAGGGGGTAGTAAAACTGTTTTTT.

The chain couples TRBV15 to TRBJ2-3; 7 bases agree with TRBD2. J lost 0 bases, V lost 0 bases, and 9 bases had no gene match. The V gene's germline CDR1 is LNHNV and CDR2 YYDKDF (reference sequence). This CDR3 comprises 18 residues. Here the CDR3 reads CATSREHGERGSTDTQYF. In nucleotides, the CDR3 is TGTGCCACCAGCAGAGAGCATGGGGAGCGGGGAAGCACAGATACGCAGTATTTT.

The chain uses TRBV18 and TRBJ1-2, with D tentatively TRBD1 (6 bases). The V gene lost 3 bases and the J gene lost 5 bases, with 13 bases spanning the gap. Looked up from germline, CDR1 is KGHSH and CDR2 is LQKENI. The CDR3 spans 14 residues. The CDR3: CASSPNRDHYGYTF. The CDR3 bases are TGTGCCAGCTCACCCAACAGGGATCATTATGGCTACACCTTC. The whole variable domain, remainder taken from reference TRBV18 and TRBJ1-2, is NAGVMQNPRHLVRRRGQEARLRCSPMKGHSHVYWYRQLPEEGLKFMVYLQKENIIDESGMPKERFSAEFPKEGPSILRIQQVVRGDSAAYFCASSPNRDHYGYTFGSGTRLTVV.